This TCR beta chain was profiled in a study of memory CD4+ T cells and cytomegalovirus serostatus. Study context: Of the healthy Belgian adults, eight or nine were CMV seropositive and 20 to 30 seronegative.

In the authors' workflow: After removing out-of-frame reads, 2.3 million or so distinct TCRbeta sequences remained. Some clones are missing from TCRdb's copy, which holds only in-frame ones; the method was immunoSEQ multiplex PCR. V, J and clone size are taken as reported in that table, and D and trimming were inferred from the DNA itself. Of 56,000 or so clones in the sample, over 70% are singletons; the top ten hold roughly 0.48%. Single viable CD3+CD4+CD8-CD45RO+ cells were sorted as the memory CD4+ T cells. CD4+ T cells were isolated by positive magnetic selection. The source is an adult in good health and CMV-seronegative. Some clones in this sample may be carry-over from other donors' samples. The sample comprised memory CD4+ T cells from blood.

The CDR3 DNA sequence: TGTGCCAGCAGCTTCTTACGGGATACTCAGTACTTC. Its protein is CASSFLRDTQYF. The chain combines TRBV7-2 with TRBJ2-4; a weak D match, TRBD2 (5 bases). Germline V gives CDR1 SGHTA, CDR2 FQGNSA. Trimming left V 3 bases short and J 12 bases short, with 12 bases between. There are 12 residues in the CDR3.